This TCR beta chain was observed in a study of cytomegalovirus exposure and HLA in healthy donors. Study details: As an earlier analysis found, 150 million to 200 million T cells yielded about 120 million unique TCR beta sequences.

A multiplex PCR was run with 60 Vbeta primers and 13 Jbeta primers. Generated by immunoSEQ multiplex PCR, the TCRdb table keeps only in-frame clones and is missing some. The sample lists approximately 280,000 clones; 86% were seen once. General study results and limits: Upon later analysis, TCR association rates were observed to vary by HLA locus, being highest for DRB1 and lowest for HLA-C. Reports showed the classifier diagnosing cytomegalovirus status with high specificity and sensitivity.

Points on this clone: What it binds is not known.

This CDR3 has 12 residues. From germline, CDR1 is MNHNY and CDR2 SVGAGI (reference sequence). Trimming shortened V by 4 bases and J by 6 bases, and 10 bases separated the two germline ends. The source is a man in his forties in good health and CMV-seropositive. V and J are TRBV6-6 and TRBJ2-7; TRBD1 might be the D (5 bases). Material: PBMCs. CDR3: CASSLGLGEQYF. DNA of the CDR3: TGTGCCAGCAGTTTGGGGCTCGGCGAGCAGTACTTC.